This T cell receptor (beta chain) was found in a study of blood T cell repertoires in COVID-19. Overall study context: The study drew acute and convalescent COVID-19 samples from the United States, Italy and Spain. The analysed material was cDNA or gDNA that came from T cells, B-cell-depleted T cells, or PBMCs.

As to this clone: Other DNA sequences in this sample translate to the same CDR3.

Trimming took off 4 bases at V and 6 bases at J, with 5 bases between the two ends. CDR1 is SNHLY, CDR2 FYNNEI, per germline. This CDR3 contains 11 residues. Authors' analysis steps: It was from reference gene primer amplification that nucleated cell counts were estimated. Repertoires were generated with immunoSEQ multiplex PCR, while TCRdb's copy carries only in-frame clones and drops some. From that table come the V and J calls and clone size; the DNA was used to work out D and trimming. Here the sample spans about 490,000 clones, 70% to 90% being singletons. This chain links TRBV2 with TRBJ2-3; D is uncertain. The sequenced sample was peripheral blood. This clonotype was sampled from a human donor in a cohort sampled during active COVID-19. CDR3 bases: TGTGCCAGCAGTGTTCGGGATACGCAGTATTTT. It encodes CASSVRDTQYF.